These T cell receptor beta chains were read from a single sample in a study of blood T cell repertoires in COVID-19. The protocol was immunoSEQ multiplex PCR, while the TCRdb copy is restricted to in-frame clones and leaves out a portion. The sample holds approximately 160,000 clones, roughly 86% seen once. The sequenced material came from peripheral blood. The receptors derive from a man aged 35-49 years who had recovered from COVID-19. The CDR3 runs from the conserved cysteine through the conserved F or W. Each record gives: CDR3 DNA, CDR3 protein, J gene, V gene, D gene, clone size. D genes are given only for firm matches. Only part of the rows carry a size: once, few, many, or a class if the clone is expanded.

TGTGCCTGGAGTGTACAGGGGAATGAAAAACTGTTTTTT	CAWSVQGNEKLFF	TRBJ1-4	TRBV30	TRBD1	once
TGTGCCAGCAGCCCGGACTTCTTATATAATTCACCCCTCCACTTT	CASSPDFLYNSPLHF	TRBJ1-6	TRBV3-1/TRBV3-2	NA	NA
TGTGCCAGTTCCCCTCAGGGGAATTCACCCCTCCACTTT	CASSPQGNSPLHF	TRBJ1-6	TRBV7-2	NA	NA
TGCAGCGGTGGTCTAGGGGGGACAGGGATTGAAAAACTGTTTTTT	CSGGLGGTGIEKLFF	TRBJ1-4	TRBV29-1	TRBD1	NA
TGTGCCAGTAGTGGTGCTAGCGGGAATGTATTCGGGGAGCTGTTTTTT	CASSGASGNVFGELFF	TRBJ2-2	TRBV19	TRBD2	NA
TGTGCCAGCACTGGGACTAGCGGGAGCTACGAGCAGTACTTC	CASTGTSGSYEQYF	TRBJ2-7	TRBV28	TRBD2	NA
TGTGCCTGGAGTCCAGCGGAGAGGGAGACCCAGTACTTC	CAWSPAERETQYF	TRBJ2-5	TRBV30	NA	NA
TGTGCCAGCTCACGGGACAACACAGATACGCAGTATTTT	CASSRDNTDTQYF	TRBJ2-3	TRBV18	NA	NA
TGTGCCAGCAGCTTGGGACTAGCGGGCAACAATGAGCAGTTCTTC	CASSLGLAGNNEQFF	TRBJ2-1	TRBV7-2	TRBD2	once
TGTGCCTGGAGTCCGCGGGACAGGAACAATTCACCCCTCCACTTT	CAWSPRDRNNSPLHF	TRBJ1-6	TRBV30	TRBD1	NA
TGTGCCAGCACCTATGGACAGGGTAGCAATCAGCCCCAGCATTTT	CASTYGQGSNQPQHF	TRBJ1-5	TRBV28	TRBD1	NA
TGTGCCAGCAGCCCCGATAGCGGGGGGGCCCTCTACGAGCAGTACTTC	CASSPDSGGALYEQYF	TRBJ2-7	TRBV11-3	TRBD2	few
TGTGCCAGCAGAGACAGTACGAGTGCTAGAGAGTACTTC	CASRDSTSAREYF	TRBJ2-7	TRBV28	NA	NA
TGTGCCAGCAGTAAATCTTTTGTCAATGAGCAGTTCTTC	CASSKSFVNEQFF	TRBJ2-1	TRBV27	NA	NA
TGTGCCACCAGCAGTACGGACAGGCGATACGAGCAGTACTTC	CATSSTDRRYEQYF	TRBJ2-7	TRBV15	TRBD1	NA
TGTGCCAGCAGCCCCGGGACCGGGGGAAATTCACCCCTCCACTTT	CASSPGTGGNSPLHF	TRBJ1-6	TRBV5-6	NA	NA
TGTGCCAGCAGCTTGACTAGCGGGGGGTTCTACGAGCAGTACTTC	CASSLTSGGFYEQYF	TRBJ2-7	TRBV11-2	TRBD2	NA
TGTGCCACCAGGCTGACAGGCTATAATGAAAAACTGTTTTTT	CATRLTGYNEKLFF	TRBJ1-4	TRBV15	NA	few
TGTGCCAGCAGTGAAGGCGGAGCTAACTATGGCTACACCTTC	CASSEGGANYGYTF	TRBJ1-2	TRBV2	NA	NA
TGTGCCAGCAGCTTGTACTACGGAGGCGGCTCCTACGAGCAGTACTTC	CASSLYYGGGSYEQYF	TRBJ2-7	TRBV5-4	NA	NA
TGTGCCAGCAGCTCCGGGACACATTACTATGGCTACACCTTC	CASSSGTHYYGYTF	TRBJ1-2	TRBV7-9	NA	NA
TGTGCCACCAGCAGAGGTTGGGCTAGCGGGACCGGAGGTACGCAGTATTTT	CATSRGWASGTGGTQYF	TRBJ2-3	TRBV15	TRBD2	NA
TGTGCCAGCACCCTAATGACAACAACTAATGAAAAACTGTTTTTT	CASTLMTTTNEKLFF	TRBJ1-4	TRBV6-5	NA	NA
TGTGCCAGCAGAGTCGGGAGCAACACTGAAGCTTTCTTT	CASRVGSNTEAFF	TRBJ1-1	TRBV27	NA	NA
TGCGCCAGCAGCTTGGTTCAGAACACCGGGGAGCTGTTTTTT	CASSLVQNTGELFF	TRBJ2-2	TRBV5-1	NA	NA
TGTGCCAGCAGCATAACAGGGGAGGAGCCCTACGAGCAGTACTTC	CASSITGEEPYEQYF	TRBJ2-7	TRBV9	NA	NA
TGTGCCAGCAGCCGGAGTGGAAACACCATATATTTT	CASSRSGNTIYF	TRBJ1-3	TRBV9	NA	NA
TGTGCCAGCAGCCCTCGAGATACGCAGTATTTT	CASSPRDTQYF	TRBJ2-3	TRBV7-2	NA	once
TGTGCCAGCAGTTACTCCCTTGGGGGGGATACTGAAGCTTTCTTT	CASSYSLGGDTEAFF	TRBJ1-1	TRBV6-6	NA	NA
TGTGCCATCGGGACATCGAATATTAACTATGGCTACACCTTC	CAIGTSNINYGYTF	TRBJ1-2	TRBV2	NA	once
TGTGCCAGCAGCCGAGGACGAGGGAGCTCCTACGAGCAGTACTTC	CASSRGRGSSYEQYF	TRBJ2-7	TRBV11-2	NA	NA
TGTGCCAGCAGTGGCCTTTGGACAGGGGTTACCGGGGAGCTGTTTTTT	CASSGLWTGVTGELFF	TRBJ2-2	TRBV6-1	TRBD1	NA
TGTGCCAGCAGTTTACGGGGGGGCGAAAACATTCAGTACTTC	CASSLRGGENIQYF	TRBJ2-4	TRBV27	TRBD2	few
TGTGCCAGCAGCCCCAGGACTAGCGGGGGGTATGGAGATACGCAGTATTTT	CASSPRTSGGYGDTQYF	TRBJ2-3	TRBV5-4	TRBD2	NA
TGTGCCAGCAGTGAAAACTACAGGGGGAACACTGAAGCTTTCTTT	CASSENYRGNTEAFF	TRBJ1-1	TRBV2	TRBD1	NA
TGTGCCACCAGCAGAACGACATTGGGTGAAGCTTTCTTT	CATSRTTLGEAFF	TRBJ1-1	TRBV15	NA	NA
TGTGCCATCAGGGACAGGGAAAAACTGTTTTTT	CAIRDREKLFF	TRBJ1-4	TRBV10-3	TRBD1	NA
TGTGCCAGCAGCTTAGGCGGGTTAAGCACAGATACGCAGTATTTT	CASSLGGLSTDTQYF	TRBJ2-3	TRBV7-9	NA	NA
TGTGCCAGCAGGACGACAGGGGGTCGGGAGACCCAGTACTTC	CASRTTGGRETQYF	TRBJ2-5	TRBV2	TRBD1	NA
TGTGCCAGCAGCCCTCTAGGTTCACCCCTCCACTTT	CASSPLGSPLHF	TRBJ1-6	TRBV13	NA	many
TGTGCCAGCAGAACGGACAGACAAGAGACCCAGTACTTC	CASRTDRQETQYF	TRBJ2-5	TRBV2	NA	NA
TGTGCCAGCAGCTTAGCGGGGGATACGCAGTATTTT	CASSLAGDTQYF	TRBJ2-3	TRBV5-6	TRBD2	NA
TGTGCCAGCACCAAAAGCGGGGGGGCCGGGGATACGCAGTATTTT	CASTKSGGAGDTQYF	TRBJ2-3	TRBV6-5	TRBD2	NA
TGTGCCAGCAGTTTACCGGGATCGAACACTGAAGCTTTCTTT	CASSLPGSNTEAFF	TRBJ1-1	TRBV27	NA	once
TGTGCCAGCACCTCTTGGGACAGTCAGAACACTGAAGCTTTCTTT	CASTSWDSQNTEAFF	TRBJ1-1	TRBV5-8	TRBD1	once
TGTGCCAGCAGTTACGCCGGACTTTTCTCCTACGAGCAGTACTTC	CASSYAGLFSYEQYF	TRBJ2-7	TRBV6-5	NA	once
TGTGCCAGCAGCTTGGTGGCCCTGCCGAACACAGGGCAGTACTTC	CASSLVALPNTGQYF	TRBJ2-7	TRBV5-6	NA	NA
TGTGCCTGGAGTGTACTGGCGGGGGGAGGAGATACGCAGTATTTT	CAWSVLAGGGDTQYF	TRBJ2-3	TRBV30	TRBD2	NA
TGTGCCAGCAGTTACGGGACAGCCATCATGAACACTGAAGCTTTCTTT	CASSYGTAIMNTEAFF	TRBJ1-1	TRBV6-5	TRBD1	NA
TGTGCCAGCAGCCAAAGGGGGGGGATTAGAGCTTTCTTT	CASSQRGGIRAFF	TRBJ1-1	TRBV14	NA	NA
TGCAGCTTGAAACAGGGCGATACGCAGTATTTT	CSLKQGDTQYF	TRBJ2-3	TRBV29-1	NA	NA
TGTGCCAGCAGCTTCCAGGACTTACCCTACAATGAGCAGTTCTTC	CASSFQDLPYNEQFF	TRBJ2-1	TRBV7-9	NA	few
TGTGCCAGCAGCCAGAGCGGGGACTATGGCTACACCTTC	CASSQSGDYGYTF	TRBJ1-2	TRBV6-5	NA	NA